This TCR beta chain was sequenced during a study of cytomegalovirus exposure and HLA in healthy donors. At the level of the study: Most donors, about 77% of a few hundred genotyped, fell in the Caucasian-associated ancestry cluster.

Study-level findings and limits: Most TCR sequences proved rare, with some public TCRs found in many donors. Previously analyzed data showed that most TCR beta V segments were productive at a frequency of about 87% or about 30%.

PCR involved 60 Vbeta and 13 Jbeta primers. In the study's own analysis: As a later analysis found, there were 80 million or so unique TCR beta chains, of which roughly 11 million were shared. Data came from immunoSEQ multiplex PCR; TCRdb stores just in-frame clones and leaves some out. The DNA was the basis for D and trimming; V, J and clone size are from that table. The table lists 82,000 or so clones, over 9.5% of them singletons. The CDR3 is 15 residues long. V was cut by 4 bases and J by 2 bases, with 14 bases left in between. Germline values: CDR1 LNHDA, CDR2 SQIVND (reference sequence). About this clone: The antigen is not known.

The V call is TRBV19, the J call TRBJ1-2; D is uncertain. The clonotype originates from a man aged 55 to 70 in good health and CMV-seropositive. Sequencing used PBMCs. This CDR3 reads CASSSPPRLNYGYTF. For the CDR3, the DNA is TGTGCCAGTAGTAGCCCCCCGCGCCTCAACTATGGCTACACCTTC. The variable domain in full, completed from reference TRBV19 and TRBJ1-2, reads DGGITQSPKYLFRKEGQNVTLSCEQNLNHDAMYWYRQDPGQGLRLIYYSQIVNDFQKGDIAEGYSVSREKKESFPLTVTSAQKNPTAFYLCASSSPPRLNYGYTFGSGTRLTVV.